These 14 T cell receptor beta chains came from one sample sequenced in a study of shared clonotypes between healthy human individuals. Sequencing was performed with immunoSEQ multiplex PCR; in TCRdb, only in-frame clones are kept and a portion is missing. Of over a million clones in the sample, approximately 80% were seen once. The sample taken for sequencing was memory CD4+ T cells from PBMCs. As for subset: CD45RA-negative fraction. These receptors all stem from a man aged 18 to 30 in good health. Some clones in this sample may be carry-over from other donors' samples.

The V gene is TRBV27, the J gene TRBJ2-7; TRBD2 matches 11 bases. Germline trimming cut 3 bases from V and 3 bases from J; bases unmatched to any gene: 13. Germline CDR1 and CDR2: MNHEY and SMNVEV (reference sequence). This CDR3 is 18 amino acids long. The chain's CDR3 is CASSFVPPGLADNYEQYF. The CDR3 DNA reads as TGTGCCAGCAGTTTCGTCCCTCCGGGACTAGCGGACAACTACGAGCAGTACTTC.

The CDR3 spells CASSFPRRDRSTGELFF. In DNA form, the CDR3 reads TGTGCCAGCAGCTTCCCCCGCCGGGACAGGTCCACCGGGGAGCTGTTTTTT. The chain has TRBV7-9 and TRBJ2-2, with 8 nucleotides matching TRBD1. V shed 3 bases and J 4 bases; nucleotides not matched to a gene: 10. The CDR3 has 17 amino acids. Germline assignment: CDR1 SEHNR and CDR2 FQNEAQ (reference sequence).

The genes are TRBV5-1 and TRBJ2-1; no clear D gene. Trimming removed 1 base from V and 0 bases from J, with 11 bases in between. From germline, CDR1 is SGHRS and CDR2 YFSETQ. This CDR3 has 16 residues. CDR3 in amino acids: CASSLWVDSSYNEQFF. The CDR3 coding sequence is TGCGCCAGCAGCTTGTGGGTTGATAGCTCCTACAATGAGCAGTTCTTC.

The CDR3 is CASTLDGEYEQYF. The CDR3 DNA sequence: TGTGCCAGCACTCTGGACGGCGAGTACGAGCAGTACTTC. This chain links TRBV7-2 with TRBJ2-7; D is unclear. The V end was cut by 7 bases, the J end by 4 bases, with 14 bases between. Germline lookup yields CDR1 SGHTA and CDR2 FQGNSA. This CDR3 has 13 amino acids.

J is TRBJ1-4 and V is TRBV7-9; possibly TRBD1 for D (5 bases). This CDR3 contains 13 residues. V lost 1 base and J 11 bases, leaving 11 bases between the germline ends. The germline V gene has CDR1 SEHNR and CDR2 FQNEAQ (reference sequence). The chain's CDR3 is CASSLGGDQKLFF. The CDR3 region has the DNA TGTGCCAGCAGCTTAGGCGGGGACCAGAAACTGTTTTTT.

The chain links TRBV7-8 to TRBJ2-7, with D perhaps TRBD2 (5 bases). The ends were cut back, 5 bases at V and 9 bases at J, with 17 bases in the middle. The CDR3 is made up of 13 amino acids. Germline-derived CDR1 and CDR2 are SGHVS and FQNEAQ. CDR3 DNA: TGTGCCAGCAGCCACCCTGAGAGGGCGGCGCAGTACTTC. It translates to CASSHPERAAQYF.

Turning to this clone: The junction and the germline gene differ at one end; a read error may be behind it. The V call is TRBV20-1, the J call TRBJ2-7; D gene uncertain. Germline V gene data show CDR1 as DFQATT and CDR2 as SNEGSKA (reference sequence). The CDR3 consists of 11 residues. CDR3 region: CSAGELGEQYF. The CDR3 nucleotides read TGCAGTGCTGGAGAGTTAGGCGAGCAGTACTTC.

The rearrangement uses TRBV21-1 and TRBJ2-5; the D segment call TRBD1 is taken from the table without a DNA check. TRBV21-1 is termed a pseudogene. CDR3 length equals 23 residues. The CDR3 coding sequence is TGTGCCAGCAGCCCCCTTGGCCCCGGACAGGCGCGAAGGCGGGGAAGGAGTGAAGAGACCCAGTACTTC. Translation: CASSPLGPGQARRRGRSEETQYF.

The rearrangement joins TRBV6-6 to TRBJ2-2, with 8 bases that match TRBD1. The germline CDR1 and CDR2 sequences are MNHNY and SVGAGI (reference sequence). The CDR3 has 14 residues. V gave up 6 bases and J gave up 6 bases; unmatched junction bases: 6. The CDR3 here is CASSGTGDSGELFF. In DNA, the CDR3 is TGTGCCAGCAGCGGGACAGGCGATTCCGGGGAGCTGTTTTTT.

The chain recombines TRBV9 with TRBJ2-5, with D uncertain. The V gene lost 4 bases and the J gene lost 5 bases, with 12 bases spanning the gap. The CDR3 loop spans 13 amino acids. CDR1 and CDR2 from the germline V gene are SGDLS and YYNGEE. The CDR3 here is CASSLQLGETQYF. In nucleotides, the CDR3 is TGTGCCAGCAGCCTACAGCTTGGGGAGACCCAGTACTTC. Together with reference TRBV9 and TRBJ2-5, the CDR3 gives the full variable domain: DSGVTQTPKHLITATGQRVTLRCSPRSGDLSVYWYQQSLDQGLQFLIQYYNGEERAKGNILERFSAQQFPDLHSELNLSSLELGDSALYFCASSLQLGETQYFGPGTRLLVL.

This clone was seen more than once but under ten times. The V call is TRBV14, the J call TRBJ2-6; no clear D. The CDR3 covers 15 residues. The V and J ends lost 4 bases and 0 bases respectively, with 7 bases between them. Germline V lookup: CDR1 SGHDN, CDR2 FVKESK. CDR3 amino acids: CASSRMGSGANVLTF. Here the CDR3 DNA reads TGTGCCAGCAGCCGGATGGGCTCTGGGGCCAACGTCCTGACTTTC. Variable domain in full (rest from reference TRBV14 and TRBJ2-6): EAGVTQFPSHSVIEKGQTVTLRCDPISGHDNLYWYRRVMGKEIKFLLHFVKESKQDESGMPNNRFLAERTGGTYSTLKVQPAELEDSGVYFCASSRMGSGANVLTFGAGSRLTVL.

The genes are TRBV19 and TRBJ2-4; D tentatively reads TRBD1 or TRBD2 (6 bases each). The CDR3 has 14 amino acids. Trimming took 3 bases from V and 7 from J, leaving 13 bases between them. Germline CDR1 reads LNHDA; CDR2 reads SQIVND (reference sequence). This chain's CDR3 is CASSIQGRMNIQYF. CDR3 nucleotide sequence: TGTGCCAGTAGTATCCAGGGGAGGATGAACATTCAGTACTTC.

The rearrangement joins TRBV6-5 to TRBJ2-2; D is ambiguous. This CDR3 has 13 residues. CDR1 is MNHEY, CDR2 SVGAGI, per germline. V lost 6 bases and J 2 bases, leaving 7 bases between the germline ends. This chain's CDR3 is CASRDHNTGELFF. CDR3 sequence (DNA): TGTGCCAGCAGGGACCATAACACCGGGGAGCTGTTTTTT.

The chain carries TRBV10-3 and TRBJ2-3, with TRBD2 identical over 9 bases. CDR1 and CDR2 (germline): ENHRY, SYGVKD. Trimming at V came to 0 bases and at J to 3 bases, leaving 7 bases not matched to a gene. This CDR3 contains 17 residues. CDR3 loop: CAISESALSGRTDTQYF. The CDR3 coding sequence is TGTGCCATCAGTGAGTCAGCTCTTAGCGGGAGAACAGATACGCAGTATTTT.